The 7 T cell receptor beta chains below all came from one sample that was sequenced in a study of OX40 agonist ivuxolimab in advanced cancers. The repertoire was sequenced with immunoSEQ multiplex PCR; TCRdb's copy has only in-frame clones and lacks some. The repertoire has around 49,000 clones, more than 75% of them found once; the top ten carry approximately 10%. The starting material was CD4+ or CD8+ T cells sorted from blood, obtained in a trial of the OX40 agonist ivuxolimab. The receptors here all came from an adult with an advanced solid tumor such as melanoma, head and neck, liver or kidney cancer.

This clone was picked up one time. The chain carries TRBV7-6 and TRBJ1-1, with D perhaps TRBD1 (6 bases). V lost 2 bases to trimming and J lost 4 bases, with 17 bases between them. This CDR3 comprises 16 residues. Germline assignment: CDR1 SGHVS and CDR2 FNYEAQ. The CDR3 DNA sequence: TGTGCCAGCAGCTTAATTTGGGGGGGCGCTTCCACTGAAGCTTTCTTT. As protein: CASSLIWGGASTEAFF. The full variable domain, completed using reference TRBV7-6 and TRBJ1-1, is GAGVSQSPRYKVTKRGQDVALRCDPISGHVSLYWYRQALGQGPEFLTYFNYEAQQDKSGLPNDRFSAERPEGSISTLTIQRTEQRDSAMYRCASSLIWGGASTEAFFGQGTRLTVV.

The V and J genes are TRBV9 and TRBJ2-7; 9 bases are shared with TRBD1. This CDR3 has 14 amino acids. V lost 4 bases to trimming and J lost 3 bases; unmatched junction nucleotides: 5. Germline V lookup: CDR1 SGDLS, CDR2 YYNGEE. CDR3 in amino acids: CASSPGTGFYEQYF. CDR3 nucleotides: TGTGCCAGCAGCCCCGGGACAGGGTTCTACGAGCAGTACTTC.

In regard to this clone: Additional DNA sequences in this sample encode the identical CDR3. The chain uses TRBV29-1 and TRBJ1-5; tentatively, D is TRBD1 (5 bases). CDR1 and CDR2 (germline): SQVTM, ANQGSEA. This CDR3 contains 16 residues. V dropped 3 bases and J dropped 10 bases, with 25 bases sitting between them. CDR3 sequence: CSVEGGMSSACSPQHF. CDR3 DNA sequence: TGCAGCGTTGAGGGGGGTATGAGCAGTGCTTGCTCTCCCCAGCATTTT.

This CDR3 is CASSSRTENTGELFF. CDR3 DNA sequence: TGTGCCAGTAGTTCCCGGACGGAGAACACCGGGGAGCTGTTTTTT. The chain joins TRBV19 to TRBJ2-2; D is unresolved. V shed 5 bases and J shed 1 base, with 11 bases lying between them. The CDR3 loop spans 15 amino acids. Germline values: CDR1 LNHDA, CDR2 SQIVND (reference sequence).

CDR3 DNA: TGTGCCAGCAGCCCCGGGACAGGGAAATACGAGCAGTACTTC. This gives the protein CASSPGTGKYEQYF. J is TRBJ2-7 and V is TRBV6-5; 9 nucleotides match TRBD1. This CDR3 has 14 amino acids. Germline loops: CDR1 MNHEY, CDR2 SVGAGI. Trimming removed 6 bases from V and 4 bases from J; junction bases left unmatched: 7.

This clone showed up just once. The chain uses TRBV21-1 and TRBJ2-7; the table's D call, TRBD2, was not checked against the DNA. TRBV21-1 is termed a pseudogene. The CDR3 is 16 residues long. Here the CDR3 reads CASSPGGSGRLGEQYF. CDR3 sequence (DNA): TGTGCCAGCAGCCCGGGGGGTAGCGGGAGACTGGGCGAGCAGTACTTC.

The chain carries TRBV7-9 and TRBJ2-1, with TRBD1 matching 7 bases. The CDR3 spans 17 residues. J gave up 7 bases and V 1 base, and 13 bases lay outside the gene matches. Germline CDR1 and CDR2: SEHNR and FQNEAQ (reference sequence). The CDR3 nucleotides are TGTGCCAGCAGCTTAGAGGACTCACCAGGGGGTTCAAATGAGCAGTTCTTC. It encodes CASSLEDSPGGSNEQFF.